This T cell receptor beta chain was sequenced for a study of cytomegalovirus exposure and HLA in healthy donors (dated by TCRdb to about 2017). General notes on the study: An earlier analysis of roughly 630 of the donors reported approximately 300 Gb of sequence data and 100 million to 140 million unique TCR beta sequences from around 200 million T cells. Roughly 310 gigabases of sequencing data and approximately 80 million unique TCR sequences were included in an early release covering 550 to 800 HLA-typed donors. Of the roughly 410 genotyped donors, 65% to 90% were placed in the genetic ancestry cluster associated with self-reported Caucasian donors. The study was designed to test whether signatures of past pathogen exposure could be identified by cataloging public T cell receptors. The study used immunosequencing to profile the T cell repertoires of under 700 subjects and linked those repertoires to cytomegalovirus serostatus. A separate validation cohort of over a hundred different subjects was used in addition to the 666-subject first cohort. To predict cytomegalovirus infection status, the study brought together high-throughput TCR immunosequencing, statistical association of individual TCRs with disease status, and machine learning. In a later analysis, previously published TCR beta repertoires from roughly 710 donors were re-analyzed and high-resolution HLA genotyping was added so that TCR occurrence patterns could be studied. Rather than drawing on any new phenotypic data, the later analysis identified candidate immune exposures from TCR beta sequences and the way those sequences occurred across donors. An earlier analysis of 450 to 750 of the donors used high-throughput TCR beta sequencing to judge whether each TCR beta V gene segment behaved as functional or pseudogenic. Donor age, sex, ethnicity and CMV serostatus were compiled alongside the repertoire data. Genome-wide SNP genotypes for about 55% of the 666 donors were used in a later genetic analysis, which treated that subset as a discovery cohort. All discovery cohort repertoires had been generated on a single sequencing platform. Both class I and class II loci were covered by HLA typing, at four-digit resolution. Typing coverage differed by locus: A, B, C, DRB1 and DQB1 were typed in roughly 629-630 donors, DQA1 in 500 to 550, DPA1 in around 600, and DPB1 in just under 490. Four to six DR-DQ haplotypes were handled as single units for association and clustering because linkage in the cohort was strong. Among roughly 400 genotyped donors of the cohort, an average of around 240,000 unique TCR beta nucleotide sequences were sequenced per donor, around 20% of them non-productive. Overall results and qualifications from the work: According to the authors, the approach could potentially be generalized to other disease states and immunological phenotypes. This cohort had only TCR beta chains sequenced, and the lack of alpha or paired-chain data limited which features could be detected. According to a later analysis, TCR association rates differed among HLA loci, with DRB1 alleles showing the most associated TCRs and HLA-C alleles showing the fewest. The classifier was reported to diagnose cytomegalovirus status with high specificity and sensitivity in both the original cohort and the validation cohort. Because the 87-base-pair reads could not distinguish some IMGT-functional V segments, including TRBV6-2 and TRBV6-3, those segments were excluded. Because some donors lacked HLA typing at each locus, the association tests relied only on the typed subset. A total of around 150 TCR beta chains were listed by the study as associated with cytomegalovirus. When HLA alleles, especially DR and DQ, strongly co-occurred, attributing TCR associations to individual alleles was difficult. V-gene and J-gene trimming of TCR beta chains was associated with a missense DCLRE1C variant in a later genetic analysis, and the association was replicated in an independent cohort. In a later analysis, HLA-associated TCR beta chains showed more clonal expansion and lower generation probabilities than non-associated chains that were equally common. Most TCR sequences were seen in very few donors, while some public TCRs were found in many individuals. Approximately 16 rarely observed V segments, including chromosome 9 orphons, were excluded from the earlier analysis of 550 to 700 of the donors because counts were too low. CMV serostatus was the only immune exposure information available for the cohort. The presence/absence analyses assumed that sequencing depth was roughly uniform across donors, and that assumption may not be true. According to a later analysis, most CMV-associated TCR beta chains appeared to be HLA-restricted, and the HLA associations seemed to be driven largely by CMV exposure. In a later genetic analysis, fewer N-insertions in productive TCRs were reported among donors in an Asian-associated ancestry cluster than the roughly 710-donor mean. A later analysis reported that several top co-occurrence clusters appeared linked to parvovirus B19, influenza, CMV and Epstein-Barr virus. A cluster of highly shared sequence variants was judged likely to be a technical artifact of the sequencing pipeline. In an earlier analysis of about 540 of the donors, most TCR beta V segments were observed in productive rearrangements about 87% or about 30% of the time, broadly matching IMGT annotations. Linkage disequilibrium might explain the correlated functional status among segregating V segments, but an unknown experimental factor could not be ruled out. A further reported finding was that TCR beta sequences accurately predicted the HLA-A and HLA-B alleles for most subjects in the first cohort. A few of the identified cytomegalovirus-associated TCR beta chains were confirmed in vitro to be specific for cytomegalovirus antigens. A later analysis associated 15,000 to 20,000 TCR beta sequences with specific HLA alleles at a false discovery rate of 0.05.

The cohort consisted of 670 or so healthy bone marrow donors. Cohort members were all nominally healthy when sampled, although unrecorded immune exposures were likely present. The donor was CMV seropositive and was included in the group of some 290 seropositive cohort members. A peripheral blood sample was provided by each donor, and peripheral blood mononuclear cells were used for TCR beta sequencing. The Qiagen DNeasy Blood Extraction Kit was used to extract genomic DNA from the blood cell samples. Library construction relied on the immunoSEQ multiplex PCR assay. For the multiplex PCR, a mixture combining 60 forward primers for TCR Vbeta segments and 13 reverse primers for TCR Jbeta segments was used. The CDR3 region of rearranged TCR beta genes was amplified from genomic DNA with a multiplex PCR assay. On the Illumina HiSeq System, the amplified TCR beta libraries were sequenced as 87-base-pair reads. Regarding the original processing steps: A later analysis tallied 80 million to 95 million unique TCR beta chains across the 610 or so repertoires, and 10 million to 11 million of those chains were shared by two or more donors. A nearest-neighbor algorithm error-corrected the raw reads and collapsed the reads into unique sequences, merging closely related sequences to remove PCR and sequencing errors. To assign V, D and J gene segments, CDR3 sequences were aligned to IMGT reference sequences. Each retained sequence needed at least a six-nucleotide match to both a V gene segment and a J gene segment. Rearrangements were called productive when the CDR3 lacked stop codons and stayed in frame with V and J; all others were non-productive. CDR3 was defined according to IMGT convention as the region running from the second conserved V-encoded cysteine to the conserved J-encoded phenylalanine. Sequences without an unambiguous match to a single V gene segment were excluded from the earlier analysis of almost 600 of the donors. In an earlier analysis of roughly 500 of the donors, V segments were called functional above 56.7% productive rearrangements and were called segregating when the between-donor standard deviation exceeded 5%. A statistical classification framework was built for diagnosing cytomegalovirus status from the catalog of TCR beta chain sequences. A later analysis assigned V and J genes by comparing TCR nucleotide sequences with IMGT/GENE-DB human TR gene sequences. The TCRdist pipeline was used in a later analysis to assign CDR3 sequences and most-parsimonious VDJ recombination scenarios. A later analysis defined each TCR beta chain by its CDR3 amino acid sequence plus V-gene family, and excluded reads lacking a unique V-gene family. In a later analysis, a few hundred highly shared, low-generation-probability nucleotide sequences were removed to address suspected cross-contamination and a sequencing artifact. For each public chain, a later analysis derived a clonal expansion index from normalized ranks of inferred template counts within each repertoire. A later analysis computed generation probabilities with a VDJ recombination model fitted to out-of-frame rearrangements, and checked the results against IGoR. In a later analysis, hypergeometric tests were used to score TCR-TCR, TCR-HLA and TCR-CMV co-occurrence, with a repertoire-size bias correction applied to TCR pairs. False discovery rates were estimated in a later analysis by permuting HLA or CMV assignments 20 times. In a later analysis, co-occurring TCRs were grouped with DBSCAN, and TCRdist sequence similarity was added when clustering was performed within HLA-allele-positive subsets. Repertoires with fewer than 30,000 or more than 120,000 public chains were left out of co-occurrence clustering, as were four to six repertoires with anomalous nucleotide sharing. TCRdb took over this immuneACCESS table, retaining in-frame rearrangements with V and J assigned. Such tables are incomplete; in checked studies, under half of the missing clones stem from an unresolved V gene, and the remainder is unexplained. V and J calls and clone size are as listed in that table; D and trimming were resolved from the DNA. The sample table holds some 100,000 clones, of which over 60% were seen once. The ten largest clonotypes hold around 4% of the sample.

The sample holds a few counts of this clone. The antigen it binds to is not known. No much larger clone is present one base from it, and per-base qualities are unavailable. The CDR3 goes from the cysteine to the phenylalanine over 15 residues. The kept DNA is CDR3 alone, 45 bases in frame from the first base. V is cut back by 9 bases and J by 3 bases, with 8 bases in the junction unmatched. Sequences SNHLY (CDR1) and FYNNEI (CDR2) are obtained from the germline V gene. The sequenced sample was PBMCs. The chain links TRBV2 with TRBJ2-7; 13 bases in the junction line up with TRBD2. The receptor comes from a female donor in good health and CMV-seropositive. The CDR3: CARQTSGGAGYEQYF. The sequenced DNA: TGTGCCAGACAAACTAGCGGGGGGGCTGGCTACGAGCAGTACTTC.